This record looks at one T cell receptor beta chain sequence and its context. Antigen specificity is unknown. This sample was taken from a study of blood T cells in healthy people across ages. Together with a sample-barcoded 5' primer, a J-beta primer mix was included in a second PCR lasting about 7 to 12 cycles. Every sample produced at least 2.5 million CDR3-containing paired-end reads. In TCRdb, the 5' RACE reads were re-called with MiXCR into one record per CDR3 protein. Here the sample spans some 920,000 distinct CDR3 sequences, roughly 47% being singletons. Whole-study findings and limits: While age rose, TCR beta diversity per million T cells dropped in a roughly linear way.

V dropped 7 bases and J dropped 3; count of bases not matched to a gene: 4. Germline CDR1 reads SGHAT; CDR2 reads FQNNGV. CDR3 length: 14 amino acids. Sequenced: blood. This sequence was found in a woman aged 60 to 75 in good health. This chain uses TRBV11-2 with TRBJ2-1; 9 bases are a match to TRBD1. CDR3 protein: CASTSGQGYNEQFF. CDR3 sequence (DNA): TGTGCCAGCACCTCGGGACAGGGCTACAATGAGCAGTTCTTC.